Shown below are 29 T cell receptor beta chains from a single sample sequenced in a study of T-cell reconstitution after alpha-beta-depleted transplantation in children. The library targeted TCRbeta and was prepared with unique molecular identifiers. A single record per CDR3 protein comes from TCRdb applying MiXCR to the PCR reads. The table has a few hundred thousand distinct CDR3 sequences, 11% seen once. Material: peripheral blood, obtained 180 days after TCRalphabeta/CD19-depleted stem cell transplant. Source of these receptors: a male patient under 10 years old who had a stem cell transplant for chronic granulomatous disease, so the T cells may come from the graft donor.

This clonotype occurred many times. V usage is TRBV20-1 and J usage is TRBJ2-3, with D perhaps TRBD1 or TRBD2 (5 bases each). Germline CDR1 DFQATT, CDR2 SNEGSKA (reference sequence). Deletions cut 3 bases from V and 3 bases from J, with 16 bases between. This CDR3 contains 15 residues. Here the CDR3 reads CSASWDQGGTDTQYF. The CDR3 coding sequence is TGCAGTGCTAGCTGGGACCAGGGTGGTACAGATACGCAGTATTTT.

This clonotype occurred many times. The CDR3 region is CASSLDAGFGANVLTF. Written as DNA, the CDR3 is TGCGCCAGCAGCTTGGATGCGGGGTTTGGGGCCAACGTCCTGACTTTC. This sequence joins TRBV5-1 and TRBJ2-6, with D perhaps matching TRBD2 (6 bases). Deletions cut 0 bases from V and 3 bases from J, with 10 bases between. The CDR3 loop spans 16 amino acids. Germline-derived CDR1 and CDR2 are SGHRS and YFSETQ.

This clonotype showed up many times. The rearrangement uses TRBV29-1 and TRBJ2-2, with D possibly TRBD1 on 5 matching bases. Germline V gene data show CDR1 as SQVTM and CDR2 as ANQGSEA. V gave up 3 bases and J gave up 1 base, with 6 bases separating them. The CDR3 is 13 residues long. The CDR3 bases are TGCAGCGTTGATAGGGGGAACACCGGGGAGCTGTTTTTT. Protein: CSVDRGNTGELFF.

This clonotype was recorded at least ten times. This rearrangement joins TRBV4-3 to TRBJ2-7, with 10 positions matching TRBD2. The V gene's germline CDR1 is LGHNA and CDR2 YSLEER. This CDR3 comprises 15 residues. Trimming at V came to 4 bases and at J to 3 bases, leaving 6 bases not matched to a gene. The CDR3 region has the DNA TGCGCCAGCAGCCGAACTAGCGGGGAGTACTACGAGCAGTACTTC. Amino acids: CASSRTSGEYYEQYF.

This clonotype was seen ten or more times. The V and J genes are TRBV12-3 or TRBV12-4 and TRBJ1-1, with no clear D. V was cut by 2 bases and J by 5 bases, with 6 bases left in between. The CDR3 has 12 amino acids. The CDR3 sequence: CASSLMGTEAFF. The CDR3 DNA is TGTGCCAGCAGTTTAATGGGAACTGAAGCTTTCTTT.

There are many counts of this clonotype. The CDR3 reads CASSASDGSYEQYF. The CDR3 DNA follows: TGTGCCAGCAGCGCCTCGGACGGCTCCTACGAGCAGTACTTC. This chain uses TRBV9 with TRBJ2-7; no clear D. Germline CDR1 reads SGDLS; CDR2 reads YYNGEE. The ends were cut back, 3 bases at V and 0 bases at J, with 10 bases in the middle. CDR3 size: 14 residues.

Regarding this clonotype: This may be a read error, as it is one base from a much larger clone. The J gene is TRBJ2-7, the V gene TRBV9; D not certain. CDR1 is SGDLS, CDR2 YYNGEE, per germline. Between the trimmed V and J ends, which lost 4 bases and 5 bases, there was a span of 22 bases. This CDR3 has 16 residues. The CDR3 is CASSPFLSTIPHEQYF. The CDR3, as DNA: TGTGCCAGCAGCCCCTTCCTATCGACAATCCCCCACGAGCAGTACTTC. The whole variable domain, remainder taken from reference TRBV9 and TRBJ2-7, is DSGVTQTPKHLITATGQRVTLRCSPRSGDLSVYWYQQSLDQGLQFLIQYYNGEERAKGNILERFSAQQFPDLHSELNLSSLELGDSALYFCASSPFLSTIPHEQYFGPGTRLTVT.

In its sample, this clonotype was seen many times. V usage is TRBV6-4 and J usage is TRBJ2-3; 10 nucleotides line up with TRBD1. Germline V CDR1 and CDR2: MRHNA, SNTAGT. With 4 bases clipped from V and 1 base from J, the junction kept 2 bases outside the gene matches. This CDR3 has 15 residues. For the CDR3, the DNA is TGTGCCAGCAGTGCCGGGACAGGGGGCACAGATACGCAGTATTTT. It encodes CASSAGTGGTDTQYF.

This clonotype was found many times. This chain connects TRBV4-3 to TRBJ1-1, with D possibly matching TRBD1 (5 bases). The CDR3 contains 17 residues. V lost 1 base, J lost 5 bases, and 20 bases lay in between. Per the germline V gene, CDR1 is LGHNA and CDR2 is YSLEER. This CDR3 is CASSQGGFGNRLTEAFF. In DNA form, the CDR3 reads TGCGCCAGCAGCCAAGGAGGGTTCGGTAACAGGTTGACTGAAGCTTTCTTT.

V gene TRBV6-2 or TRBV6-3 combines with J gene TRBJ2-3, with 7 bases identical to TRBD2. CDR3 size: 22 residues. After removal of 0 bases from V and 4 bases from J, the junction contained 25 bases not matched to a gene. CDR1 and CDR2 (germline): MNHEY, SVGEGT. The CDR3: CASSYSAIIASGANPISDTQYF. CDR3 nucleotides: TGTGCCAGCAGTTACTCGGCGATTATAGCCAGCGGGGCTAACCCCATATCAGATACGCAGTATTTT.

This clonotype was seen at least ten times. V is TRBV9 and J is TRBJ2-7, with 9 bases lining up with TRBD1. The V gene end was trimmed by 3 bases and the J gene end by 6 bases; junction bases not matched to a gene: 7. The length of the CDR3 is 14 residues. Per germline, CDR1 SGDLS and CDR2 YYNGEE. CDR3 sequence (DNA): TGTGCCAGCAGCGCTACACAGGGGGCGCGCGAGCAGTACTTC. This sequence encodes CASSATQGAREQYF.

This clonotype was observed at least ten times. CDR3 protein: CASSPPVEPYEQYF. DNA for the CDR3: TGTGCCAGCAGTCCCCCGGTCGAACCCTACGAGCAGTACTTC. This chain uses TRBV27 with TRBJ2-7; the D is unclear. The CDR3 is 14 residues long. Germline CDR1 is MNHEY and CDR2 is SMNVEV (reference sequence). V dropped 5 bases and J dropped 2 bases, with 13 bases sitting between them.

As concerns this clonotype: At one end, the junction sequence differs from germline, possibly due to a read error. The V and J genes are TRBV7-6 and TRBJ2-3; 7 bases line up with TRBD2. CDR3 length: 15 amino acids. Germline V gives CDR1 SGHVS, CDR2 FNYEAQ. CDR3 protein: CASCLVLAGTDTQYF. CDR3 DNA: TGTGCCAGCTGCTTAGTTCTAGCGGGCACAGATACGCAGTATTTT.

There are many counts of this clonotype. The rearrangement joins TRBV7-6 to TRBJ2-7, with D tentatively TRBD1 (5 bases). The V gene's germline CDR1 is SGHVS and CDR2 FNYEAQ. The ends were cut back, 0 bases at V and 7 bases at J, with 10 bases in the middle. The CDR3 spans 13 residues. CDR3 nucleotides: TGTGCCAGCAGCTTAGCGGGGCCGACAGAGCAGTACTTC. Residues: CASSLAGPTEQYF.

This clonotype was seen at least ten times. CDR3 residues: CASSLILAGNNYEQYF. CDR3 DNA: TGCGCCAGCAGCTTAATACTAGCGGGAAACAACTACGAGCAGTACTTC. This chain connects TRBV5-1 to TRBJ2-7, with 10 bases that match TRBD2. The CDR3 spans 16 residues. V gave up 2 bases and J gave up 3 bases; unmatched junction bases: 8. The germline gives CDR1 SGHRS, CDR2 YFSETQ.

J is TRBJ2-2 and V is TRBV7-2; 9 bases are a match to TRBD2. After removal of 5 bases from V and 8 bases from J, the junction contained 12 bases not matched to a gene. The CDR3 covers 16 residues. CDR1 SGHTA and CDR2 FQGNSA come from the germline V gene. The CDR3 nucleotides read TGTGCCAGCAGCACGGAGCGGGAGGCCCCCTCGGGGGAGCTGTTTTTT. This gives the protein CASSTEREAPSGELFF.

This clonotype was observed a single time. A much more abundant neighbour one base away suggests this may be a read error. The CDR3 DNA reads TGTGCCAGCGGCCAAGGCGGAGGGGTTTACTATGGCTACACCTTC. Translated: CASGQGGGVYYGYTF. V usage is TRBV9 and J usage is TRBJ1-2; D might be TRBD1 (5 bases). V lost 7 bases to trimming and J lost 3 bases, with 19 bases between them. The CDR3 length is 15 residues. Germline lookup yields CDR1 SGDLS and CDR2 YYNGEE.

This clonotype was seen many times. The V gene is TRBV7-2, the J gene TRBJ1-2; no firm D call. Germline V lookup: CDR1 SGHTA, CDR2 FQGNSA. This CDR3 is 16 amino acids long. Trimming took off 1 base at V and 8 bases at J, with 20 bases between the two ends. The CDR3 region is CASSLVFWTESGGYTF. The CDR3 nucleotides read TGTGCCAGCAGCTTAGTCTTTTGGACGGAATCGGGGGGCTACACCTTC.

This clonotype came up many times. The V gene is TRBV12-3 or TRBV12-4, the J gene TRBJ1-5; the D gene is possibly TRBD1 (6 bases). This CDR3 contains 15 residues. Trimming took off 5 bases at V and 4 bases at J, with 15 bases between the two ends. The CDR3 DNA reads TGTGCCAGCAGTAACCAGATACAGGGTAATCAGCCCCAGCATTTT. It encodes CASSNQIQGNQPQHF.

V usage is TRBV16 and J usage is TRBJ2-1; no definite D call. Trimming pared 0 bases from V and 6 bases from J, leaving 6 bases between. Germline CDR1 and CDR2: KGHSY and FQNENV. CDR3 length equals 13 residues. The CDR3 DNA sequence: TGTGCCAGCAGCCAATCTGTAAGCAATGAGCAGTTCTTC. Protein sequence: CASSQSVSNEQFF.

This clonotype was seen a handful of times. This chain uses TRBV19 with TRBJ2-7; no definite D call. The CDR3 loop spans 13 amino acids. Trimming took 3 bases from V and 9 from J, leaving 15 bases between them. Germline values: CDR1 LNHDA, CDR2 SQIVND (reference sequence). The CDR3 nucleotides are TGTGCCAGTAGTATCAAGGAAACGGACGGGCAGTACTTC. Its protein is CASSIKETDGQYF.

This clonotype was recorded many times. The chain employs TRBV28 and TRBJ2-5, with TRBD2 matching over 11 bases. This CDR3 comprises 17 residues. Germline CDR1 and CDR2: MDHEN and SYDVKM. With V trimmed by 4 bases and J by 1 base, 8 bases remained unmatched. As DNA, the CDR3 is TGTGCCAGCAGTTCATTAGCGGGAGGGCCGCCCCAAGAGACCCAGTACTTC. It translates to CASSSLAGGPPQETQYF.

This clonotype showed up just once. The chain couples TRBV19 to TRBJ1-6, with D possibly matching TRBD1 (5 bases). CDR3 size: 15 residues. V shed 3 bases and J shed 9 bases, with 15 bases lying between them. Germline-derived CDR1 and CDR2 are LNHDA and SQIVND (reference sequence). CDR3 in DNA: TGTGCCAGTAGTATGACCAGGGATCGTCGTTCACCCCTCCACTTT. Its translation is CASSMTRDRRSPLHF.

About this clonotype itself: This clone may be a read error of a much larger clone one base away. The rearrangement joins TRBV15 to TRBJ2-5; D remains ambiguous. The CDR3 is made up of 12 amino acids. V shed 6 bases and J shed 5 bases, with 10 bases lying between them. The germline gives CDR1 LNHNV, CDR2 YYDKDF (reference sequence). The CDR3 region is CATRESLETQYF. CDR3 DNA: TGTGCCACCAGAGAGAGTTTGGAGACCCAGTACTTC. Complete variable domain (other parts from reference TRBV15 and TRBJ2-5): DAMVIQNPRYQVTQFGKPVTLSCSQTLNHNVMYWYQQKSSQAPKLLFHYYDKDFNNEADTPDNFQSRRPNTSFCFLDIRSPGLGDTAMYLCATRESLETQYFGPGTRLLVL.

This clonotype was picked up many times. This chain joins TRBV5-6 and TRBJ2-4, with D maybe TRBD2 (5 bases). CDR1 and CDR2 from the germline V gene are SGHDT and YYEEEE. This CDR3 spans 15 amino acids. V was trimmed by 6 bases and J by 1 base, leaving 14 bases between them. The chain's CDR3 is CASTSRGVAKNIQYF. The CDR3 coding sequence is TGTGCCAGCACCTCACGGGGAGTGGCCAAAAACATTCAGTACTTC.

CDR3 bases: TGCAGCGTTGAAGGTCGGATGTACACTGAAGCTTTCTTT. Protein sequence: CSVEGRMYTEAFF. This chain connects TRBV29-1 to TRBJ1-1; unclear D gene. The CDR3 covers 13 residues. The V end was cut by 1 base, the J end by 3 bases, with 9 bases between. Per the germline V gene, CDR1 is SQVTM and CDR2 is ANQGSEA.

The V and J genes are TRBV27 and TRBJ2-1, with a weak D call TRBD2 (5 bases). Germline CDR1 MNHEY, CDR2 SMNVEV (reference sequence). CDR3 length: 16 amino acids. Trimming cost V 3 bases and J 6 bases, with 18 bases left between them. The CDR3 here is CASSFPPGIGRNEQFF. The CDR3 coding sequence is TGTGCCAGCAGTTTCCCCCCCGGGATAGGGCGCAATGAGCAGTTCTTC.

This clonotype has at least ten counts. The CDR3 loop is CASSPPPGSRAFF. CDR3 coding DNA: TGTGCCAGCAGCCCCCCCCCCGGTAGTAGGGCTTTCTTT. J is TRBJ1-1 and V is TRBV12-3 or TRBV12-4, with D uncertain. The ends were cut back, 6 bases at V and 11 bases at J, with 19 bases in the middle. The CDR3 has 13 residues.

This clonotype was counted at least ten times. The chain combines TRBV20-1 with TRBJ2-7, with unresolved D. The CDR3 has 12 residues. With 0 bases removed from V and 2 bases from J, the gap between germline ends came to 5 bases. From germline, CDR1 is DFQATT and CDR2 SNEGSKA (reference sequence). CDR3 sequence reads: CSAREMTYEQYF. In nucleotides, the CDR3 is TGCAGTGCTAGAGAAATGACCTACGAGCAGTACTTC.